Presented here are 31 T cell receptor beta chains from one specimen sequenced in a study of cytomegalovirus exposure and HLA in healthy donors (dated by TCRdb to about 2017). The library was obtained by the immunoSEQ multiplex PCR assay. The multiplex PCR relied on a mix of 60 forward primers for TCR Vbeta segments and 13 reverse primers for TCR Jbeta segments. What TCRdb holds here is the immuneACCESS table cut down to in-frame rearrangements. Part of the clones is not present; checked against another copy, under half of the missing clones reflect an unresolved V gene, and the others are unexplained. The sample data list fewer than 150,000 clones, and around 82% of these were observed just once. The biggest ten clones account for about 5% of the sample. Material: PBMCs. These receptors came from a woman aged 30 to 39 in good health and CMV-seropositive.

This clone was seen more than once but under ten times. One end of the junction does not line up with germline, which may come from a read error. Other nucleotide sequences in the sample specify the same CDR3. The V gene is TRBV2, the J gene TRBJ2-7, with D hard to call. CDR1 and CDR2 from the germline V gene are SNHLY and FYNNEI. The length of the CDR3 is 13 residues. This CDR3 is CASKENTAYEQYF. The DNA for the CDR3 is TGTGCTAGCAAGGAGAACACGGCATACGAGCAGTACTTC.

This chain uses TRBV18 with TRBJ1-4, with a weak D call TRBD1 (6 bases). V was cut by 5 bases and J by 0 bases, with 10 bases left in between. Per germline, CDR1 KGHSH and CDR2 LQKENI. CDR3 length: 15 residues. This CDR3 is CASSRTAATNEKLFF. CDR3 bases: TGTGCCAGCTCAAGGACAGCTGCAACTAATGAAAAACTGTTTTTT.

This clone has more than one count but fewer than ten. The chain joins TRBV6-1 to TRBJ2-3; 9 bases line up with TRBD2. This CDR3 is 15 amino acids long. From germline, CDR1 is MNHNS and CDR2 SASEGT. The J segment lost 2 bases and the V segment lost 6 bases, leaving 6 bases of the junction unmatched. The chain's CDR3 is CASSVAGELTDTQYF. CDR3 nucleotide sequence: TGTGCCAGCAGCGTAGCGGGGGAGCTCACAGATACGCAGTATTTT.

The CDR3 sequence: CASSLRQGDNQYF. The CDR3 nucleotides read TGTGCCAGTAGTTTGCGACAGGGGGACAATCAGTACTTC. This chain links TRBV19 with TRBJ2-4; TRBD1 matches 9 bases. Germline loops: CDR1 LNHDA, CDR2 SQIVND (reference sequence). Trimming at V came to 5 bases and at J to 12 bases, leaving 8 bases not matched to a gene. The CDR3 covers 13 residues.

The chain joins TRBV11-2 to TRBJ2-7; 11 bases fit TRBD1. The ends lost 7 bases at V and 6 bases at J; junction bases unmatched: 11. Per the germline V gene, CDR1 is SGHAT and CDR2 is FQNNGV. There are 15 residues in the CDR3. CDR3 sequence: CASTRTGQGAVEQYF. The CDR3 region has the DNA TGTGCCAGCACCCGGACCGGACAGGGGGCCGTCGAGCAGTACTTC.

This clone has just one count. One end of the junction varies from germline; a read error may be responsible. The CDR3 region has the DNA TGTGCCAGTAGTTTAGACAGGGGGAATTCACCCCTCCACTTT. Its translation is CASSLDRGNSPLHF. This rearrangement joins TRBV19 to TRBJ1-6; 9 nucleotides match TRBD1. The length of the CDR3 is 14 residues. CDR1 and CDR2 (germline): LNHDA, SQIVND (reference sequence).

This clone has just one count. The gene calls are TRBV18 and TRBJ1-5, with D possibly being TRBD1 (6 bases). CDR1 and CDR2 (germline): KGHSH, LQKENI. Trimming pared 2 bases from V and 11 bases from J, leaving 13 bases between. The length of the CDR3 is 13 residues. CDR3 coding DNA: TGTGCCAGCTCACCAGATACCGAGGGGGCCCAGCATTTT. It specifies CASSPDTEGAQHF.

The rearrangement links TRBV5-1 to TRBJ2-5; no clear D gene. Trimming pared 2 bases from V and 5 bases from J, leaving 16 bases between. CDR1 is SGHRS, CDR2 YFSETQ, per germline. The CDR3 loop spans 15 amino acids. In DNA, the CDR3 is TGCGCCAGCAGCTTCTTCCCCACAAATCTGGAGACCCAGTACTTC. Its translation: CASSFFPTNLETQYF.

As DNA, the CDR3 is TGCGCCAGCAGCCAAGATCCGCTACGGTGGGAGATAAATGAAAAACTGTTTTTT. Its translation is CASSQDPLRWEINEKLFF. The chain combines TRBV4-1 with TRBJ1-4; D not resolved. With 0 bases removed from V and 5 bases from J, the gap between germline ends came to 19 bases. This CDR3 region has 18 residues. Looked up from germline, CDR1 is MGHRA and CDR2 is YSYEKL.

The V call is TRBV7-6, the J call TRBJ1-6; no definite D call. Trimming shortened V by 1 base and J by 8 bases, and 12 bases separated the two germline ends. The CDR3 is made up of 15 amino acids. Germline loops: CDR1 SGHVS, CDR2 FNYEAQ. The CDR3 loop is CASSLVSGADSPLHF. The CDR3 DNA sequence: TGTGCCAGCAGCTTAGTTTCGGGAGCCGATTCACCCCTCCACTTT.

This clone was counted a few times. J is TRBJ1-3 and V is TRBV25-1; D is unresolved. There are 14 residues in the CDR3. The V gene lost 6 bases and the J gene lost 0 bases, with 9 bases spanning the gap. The germline V gene encodes CDR1 MGHDK and CDR2 SYGVNS. The CDR3, as DNA: TGTGCCAGCAGCCTGTCTCTCTCTGGAAACACCATATATTTT. Protein: CASSLSLSGNTIYF.

The DNA for the CDR3 is TGTGCCAGCAGCTTACCTCGAGGAGAGACCCAGTACTTC. It yields the protein CASSLPRGETQYF. J is TRBJ2-5 and V is TRBV11-3; no clear D. The CDR3 has 13 amino acids. Germline assignment: CDR1 SGHNT and CDR2 YENEEA. Trimming took off 2 bases at V and 4 bases at J, with 8 bases between the two ends. Full variable domain (rest looked up from reference TRBV11-3 and TRBJ2-5): EAGVVQSPRYKIIEKKQPVAFWCNPISGHNTLYWYLQNLGQGPELLIRYENEEAVDDSQLPKDRFSAERLKGVDSTLKIQPAELGDSAVYLCASSLPRGETQYFGPGTRLLVL.

This clone has only one observation. The chain recombines TRBV9 with TRBJ2-2, with TRBD2 identical over 13 bases. The CDR3 extends over 16 amino acids. Germline CDR1 SGDLS, CDR2 YYNGEE. Trimming removed 4 bases from V and 8 bases from J; junction bases left unmatched: 8. CDR3 in amino acids: CASSPRTSGGGGELFF. The DNA for the CDR3 is TGTGCCAGCAGCCCCCGGACTAGCGGGGGTGGAGGGGAGCTGTTTTTT.

This CDR3 is CASSVRGLNTEAFF. In DNA form, the CDR3 reads TGTGCCAGCAGCGTAAGGGGGCTCAACACTGAAGCTTTCTTT. The chain links TRBV9 to TRBJ1-1; 7 bases are shared with TRBD1. Germline CDR1 reads SGDLS; CDR2 reads YYNGEE. This CDR3 is built from 14 residues. V was pared by 1 base and J by 2 bases, with 2 bases of the junction left unmatched.

This clone was seen a single time. The chain couples TRBV5-1 to TRBJ1-3; D is uncertain. CDR3 size: 17 residues. The V gene lost 1 base and the J gene lost 0 bases, with 14 bases spanning the gap. Germline V CDR1 and CDR2: SGHRS, YFSETQ. In DNA, the CDR3 is TGCGCCAGCAGCTTGAACTCCTGGGCTGACTCTGGAAACACCATATATTTT. Translating gives CASSLNSWADSGNTIYF. Together with reference TRBV5-1 and TRBJ1-3, the CDR3 gives the full variable domain: KAGVTQTPRYLIKTRGQQVTLSCSPISGHRSVSWYQQTPGQGLQFLFEYFSETQRNKGNFPGRFSGRQFSNSRSEMNVSTLELGDSALYLCASSLNSWADSGNTIYFGEGSWLTVV.

The chain joins TRBV7-9 to TRBJ2-5; 7 bases line up with TRBD2. The CDR3 has 16 amino acids. With 10 bases clipped from V and 2 bases from J, the junction kept 16 bases outside the gene matches. CDR1 SEHNR and CDR2 FQNEAQ come from the germline V gene (reference sequence). Here the CDR3 DNA reads TGTGCCACCGAGACCGGGGGGAGCGGGTGGCAAGAGACCCAGTACTTC. Its protein product is CATETGGSGWQETQYF.

This clone was counted once. In nucleotides, the CDR3 is TGTGCCAGCAGCCAAGATTGGGGACAGGGTTATGGCTACACCTTC. Protein sequence: CASSQDWGQGYGYTF. The chain recombines TRBV14 with TRBJ1-2; 9 bases line up with TRBD1. Unmatched junction bases numbered 4, after V lost 0 bases and J lost 5 bases. This CDR3 has 15 residues. Germline V gene sequence: CDR1 SGHDN, CDR2 FVKESK.

The chain links TRBV1 to TRBJ1-5. TRBV1 is marked as a pseudogene. The CDR3 is 20 amino acids. The CDR3 nucleotides read TGCACCAGCAGCCAAGTATATTGGTCCCAAAAGCCCAATGGCAATCAGCCCCAGCATTTT. This translates into CTSSQVYWSQKPNGNQPQHF.

The rearrangement links TRBV4-2 to TRBJ2-3; TRBD2 agrees at 12 bases. Germline lookup yields CDR1 LGHNA and CDR2 YNFKEQ. The CDR3 consists of 19 residues. V lost 4 bases and J lost 2; bases outside the gene matches: 13. CDR3 region: CASSPLAGGRSTFTDTQYF. CDR3 nucleotide sequence: TGTGCCAGCAGCCCACTAGCGGGGGGCCGGAGTACCTTCACAGATACGCAGTATTTT.

The V and J genes are TRBV7-3 and TRBJ2-7; D might be TRBD2 (7 bases). This CDR3 is 15 amino acids long. Germline-derived CDR1 and CDR2 are SGHTA and FQGTGA. Between the trimmed V and J ends, which lost 5 bases and 4 bases, there was a span of 18 bases. This chain's CDR3 is CASSAGGGGAYEQYF. The DNA for the CDR3 is TGTGCCAGCAGCGCGGGCGGAGGGGGGGCTTACGAGCAGTACTTC.

V gene TRBV5-6 combines with J gene TRBJ1-6, with D tentatively TRBD1 (6 bases). CDR1 is SGHDT and CDR2 is YYEEEE in the germline V gene. The CDR3 sequence is 17 residues long. The V end lost 0 bases, the J end lost 7 bases, and 17 bases lay between the germline ends. The CDR3 region is CASSLGETPRGNSPLHF. The CDR3 DNA reads TGTGCCAGCAGCTTGGGTGAGACCCCAAGGGGGAATTCACCCCTCCACTTT.

V and J are TRBV18 and TRBJ1-2, with TRBD1 matching over 10 bases. The CDR3 loop spans 15 amino acids. Looked up from germline, CDR1 is KGHSH and CDR2 is LQKENI. The V and J ends lost 0 bases and 2 bases, in that order; junction bases with no gene match: 0. CDR3: CASSPPGQGNYGYTF. CDR3 sequence (DNA): TGTGCCAGCTCACCACCGGGACAGGGGAACTATGGCTACACCTTC.

Only a few counts were recorded for this clone. The chain joins TRBV9 to TRBJ1-1, with D possibly being TRBD1 (5 bases). CDR1 SGDLS and CDR2 YYNGEE come from the germline V gene. The CDR3 runs 16 residues. V dropped 3 bases and J dropped 2 bases, with 17 bases sitting between them. The CDR3 here is CASSAPRGGINTEAFF. CDR3 sequence (DNA): TGTGCCAGCAGCGCCCCGCGGGGGGGGATCAACACTGAAGCTTTCTTT.

The rearrangement joins TRBV9 to TRBJ2-4, with a possible D match to TRBD2 (5 bases). V shed 0 bases and J shed 8 bases, with 12 bases lying between them. The CDR3 consists of 14 residues. Germline CDR1 is SGDLS and CDR2 is YYNGEE. The CDR3 protein is CASSVGSGKDIQYF. CDR3 sequence (DNA): TGTGCCAGCAGCGTAGGGTCGGGGAAGGACATTCAGTACTTC.

In its sample, this clone was seen a few times. The chain uses TRBV10-2 and TRBJ1-5; the D is unclear. Germline-derived CDR1 and CDR2 are WSHSY and SAAADI. V shed 4 bases and J shed 6 bases, with 13 bases lying between them. The CDR3 length is 14 residues. CDR3 in DNA: TGCGCCAGCAGTGCCCTCGGGAAGGGTCAGCCCCAGCATTTT. Encoded protein: CASSALGKGQPQHF.

The chain combines TRBV7-8 with TRBJ1-6; perhaps TRBD1 as D (6 bases). Germline V gene sequence: CDR1 SGHVS, CDR2 FQNEAQ. The CDR3 totals 16 residues. V lost 1 base, J lost 11 bases, and 18 bases lay in between. The CDR3 region has the DNA TGTGCCAGCAGCTTAGGCTTGGGGGGGGCCGCTCCACCCCTCCACTTT. Amino acids: CASSLGLGGAAPPLHF.

The V gene is TRBV7-9, the J gene TRBJ2-4; 8 nucleotides agree with TRBD1. Per the germline V gene, CDR1 is SEHNR and CDR2 is FQNEAQ (reference sequence). The CDR3 runs 13 residues. Unmatched junction bases numbered 3, after V lost 5 bases and J lost 6 bases. CDR3 protein: CASSLGQGNIQYF. The CDR3 bases are TGTGCCAGCAGCCTCGGACAGGGAAACATTCAGTACTTC.

This clone occurred once. It is likely a read error, because the conserved phenylalanine at the end of the CDR3 is missing. This rearrangement joins TRBV19 to TRBJ1-5; 9 bases agree with TRBD1. CDR3 size: 16 residues. The germline V gene encodes CDR1 LNHDA and CDR2 SQIVND (reference sequence). V lost 4 bases and J lost 2; bases outside the gene matches: 6. CDR3 in amino acids: CASSSRDRERNQPQHL. The CDR3 region has the DNA TGTGCCAGTAGTAGCCGGGACAGGGAACGCAATCAGCCCCAGCATCTT.

The chain links TRBV30 to TRBJ1-2; 10 bases align to TRBD1. In germline, CDR1 is GTSNPN, CDR2 SVGIG (reference sequence). V lost 5 bases to trimming and J lost 5 bases; unmatched junction nucleotides: 5. The CDR3 runs to 13 residues. The DNA for the CDR3 is TGTGCCTGGGGACGACAGGGGGCATATGGCTACACCTTC. Protein sequence: CAWGRQGAYGYTF.

The chain is built from TRBV14 and TRBJ2-5; 9 bases map to TRBD2. The J call may be mistaken, given a closer DNA end match to TRBJ2-7. Germline-derived CDR1 and CDR2 are SGHDN and FVKESK. The CDR3 is made up of 16 amino acids. CDR3 DNA: TGTGCCAGCAGCCCACCTAGCGGGGATATATCCTACGAGCAGTACTTC. Translated, it gives CASSPPSGDISYEQYF.

The chain links TRBV5-8 to TRBJ2-3; D might be TRBD1 (6 bases). The germline gives CDR1 SGHTS, CDR2 YDEGEE. Deletions cut 5 bases from V and 2 bases from J, with 15 bases between. The CDR3 runs to 15 residues. CDR3 nucleotide sequence: TGTGCCAGCAGTAAAGGACAGCTCTCCACAGATACGCAGTATTTT. This translates into CASSKGQLSTDTQYF.